Below, 25 T cell receptor beta chains from the same sample are listed, as sequenced in a study of shared clonotypes between healthy human individuals (dated by TCRdb to 2019 to 2021). The library was made by the immunoSEQ multiplex PCR assay. TCRdb stores this immuneACCESS table with in-frame sequences only. Part of the clones is absent; in the studies checked, under half of the shortfall reflects unresolved V genes, and no reason is known for the rest. The sample table lists millions of clones, over 85% of them with a count of one. Together, the top ten hold 0.11% to 0.15% of the sample. The sample taken for sequencing was naive CD4+ T cells sorted from blood. In the paper's terms, the cell subset or site label means: CD45RA+ positively selected. Source of these receptors: a young man in good health.

The genes are TRBV18 and TRBJ1-1; D gene uncertain. V lost 0 bases and J 1 base, leaving 6 bases between the germline ends. From germline, CDR1 is KGHSH and CDR2 LQKENI. The CDR3 has 14 residues. In DNA form, the CDR3 reads TGTGCCAGCTCACCACCGACACAGAACACTGAAGCTTTCTTT. Protein product: CASSPPTQNTEAFF.

This rearrangement joins TRBV5-4 to TRBJ2-7; no definite D call. Germline CDR1 and CDR2: SGHNT and YYREEE (reference sequence). Deletions cut 2 bases from V and 9 bases from J, with 21 bases between. This CDR3 has 15 residues. Written as DNA, the CDR3 is TGTGCCAGCAGCTTCGCCCACGGATCGCGTGAGGTGCAGTACTTC. This codes for CASSFAHGSREVQYF. Combining the CDR3 with reference TRBV5-4 and TRBJ2-7 gives the whole variable domain ETGVTQSPTHLIKTRGQQVTLRCSSQSGHNTVSWYQQALGQGPQFIFQYYREEENGRGNFPPRFSGLQFPNYSSELNVNALELDDSALYLCASSFAHGSREVQYFGPGTRLTVT.

The rearrangement links TRBV27 to TRBJ2-3, with D perhaps matching TRBD2 (5 bases). V gave up 8 bases and J gave up 7 bases, with 37 bases separating them. This CDR3 comprises 20 residues. CDR1 MNHEY and CDR2 SMNVEV come from the germline V gene (reference sequence). This CDR3 is CASDTRKANRGGGGRHTQYF. DNA of the CDR3: TGTGCCAGCGATACTCGGAAAGCCAATCGCGGAGGAGGCGGACGGCATACGCAGTATTTT.

The chain couples TRBV23-1 to TRBJ2-7; D tentatively reads TRBD1 or TRBD2 (6 bases each). TRBV23-1 is annotated as an ORF whose role is uncertain. Trimming left V 0 bases short and J 0 bases short, with 9 bases between. The CDR3 extends over 15 amino acids. The CDR3 is CASSQSGGCSYEQYF. Here the CDR3 DNA reads TGCGCCAGCAGTCAATCGGGGGGCTGCTCCTACGAGCAGTACTTC.

This chain links TRBV25-1 with TRBJ2-1; no clear D gene. The CDR3 consists of 18 residues. Trimming took off 2 bases at V and 3 bases at J, with 20 bases between the two ends. Germline-derived CDR1 and CDR2 are MGHDK and SYGVNS. In DNA form, the CDR3 reads TGTGCCAGCAGTGAAACCCCTGGAGTTTCTTTGCGCTACAATGAGCAGTTCTTC. Amino acid sequence: CASSETPGVSLRYNEQFF.

The chain has TRBV29-1 and TRBJ2-2; TRBD2 matches at 12 bases. J lost 0 bases, V lost 6 bases, and 5 bases had no gene match. This CDR3 contains 16 residues. From germline, CDR1 is SQVTM and CDR2 ANQGSEA. The CDR3 DNA sequence: TGCAGCGTGCTCCGGACTAGCGGGACGAACACCGGGGAGCTGTTTTTT. Protein product: CSVLRTSGTNTGELFF.

This rearrangement joins TRBV12-5 to TRBJ1-4, with D unclear. The CDR3 has 15 residues. CDR1 and CDR2 (germline): LGHNT, FRNRAP. With 2 bases removed from V and 7 bases from J, the gap between germline ends came to 14 bases. This CDR3 reads CASGLSGKAGEKLFF. CDR3 nucleotides: TGTGCTAGTGGTTTGTCGGGCAAAGCGGGTGAAAAACTGTTTTTT.

This chain joins TRBV2 and TRBJ1-4; 8 positions match TRBD1. J lost 8 bases, V lost 6 bases, and 8 bases had no gene match. The CDR3 loop spans 14 amino acids. CDR1 and CDR2 from the germline V gene are SNHLY and FYNNEI. The DNA for the CDR3 is TGTGCCAGCAGGGAGACAGGGGTAAAAGAAAAACTGTTTTTT. It is translated as CASRETGVKEKLFF. Using reference TRBV2 and TRBJ1-4 for the parts outside the CDR3, the full variable domain is EPEVTQTPSHQVTQMGQEVILRCVPISNHLYFYWYRQILGQKVEFLVSFYNNEISEKSEIFDDQFSVERPDGSNFTLKIRSTKLEDSAMYFCASRETGVKEKLFFGSGTQLSVL.

The chain employs TRBV30 and TRBJ1-2; weak D call: TRBD1 (5 bases). Germline CDR1 is GTSNPN and CDR2 is SVGIG (reference sequence). This CDR3 contains 13 residues. The ends were cut back, 3 bases at V and 7 bases at J, with 15 bases in the middle. The CDR3 coding sequence is TGTGCCTGGAGGTCCCCCACCCAGGGTGGCTACACCTTC. It yields the protein CAWRSPTQGGYTF.

This sequence joins TRBV7-2 and TRBJ1-1; D is unresolved. The V end was cut by 5 bases, the J end by 1 base, with 14 bases between. The CDR3 is 15 amino acids. CDR1 is SGHTA and CDR2 is FQGNSA in the germline V gene. Written as DNA, the CDR3 is TGTGCCAGCAGCACCCCGGTAGACTCGAACACTGAAGCTTTCTTT. It specifies CASSTPVDSNTEAFF.

V and J are TRBV7-9 and TRBJ2-3; D is perhaps TRBD2 (6 bases). CDR3 size: 14 residues. Germline V gene sequence: CDR1 SEHNR, CDR2 FQNEAQ (reference sequence). The germline V and J ends were trimmed by 6 bases and 2 bases, with 12 bases remaining between them. The CDR3 is CASSNSGPTDTQYF. CDR3 in DNA: TGTGCCAGCAGTAATAGCGGACCCACAGATACGCAGTATTTT.

The CDR3: CASSPDRGRTEAFF. For the CDR3, the DNA is TGTGCCAGCAGTCCGGACAGGGGGCGTACTGAAGCTTTCTTT. The chain couples TRBV2 to TRBJ1-1; 11 bases line up with TRBD1. The V gene's germline CDR1 is SNHLY and CDR2 FYNNEI. Losses at the gene ends were 5 bases for V and 5 bases for J; bases not matched to a gene: 4. The CDR3 runs 14 residues.

The chain has TRBV4-3 and TRBJ2-3; no clear D gene. The CDR3 has 13 amino acids. Per the germline V gene, CDR1 is LGHNA and CDR2 is YSLEER. V was clipped by 1 base and J by 6 bases, with 8 bases between them. The CDR3 sequence is CASSQGLSDTQYF. CDR3 DNA: TGCGCCAGCAGCCAAGGTTTGTCCGATACGCAGTATTTT.

The chain has TRBV10-2 and TRBJ2-1, with 8 bases matching TRBD2. CDR3 size: 14 residues. V lost 4 bases to trimming and J lost 6 bases; unmatched junction nucleotides: 5. Per the germline V gene, CDR1 is WSHSY and CDR2 is SAAADI. The CDR3: CASSVGGASNEQFF. CDR3 nucleotide sequence: TGCGCCAGCAGTGTCGGGGGGGCCTCCAATGAGCAGTTCTTC.

The genes are TRBV5-4 and TRBJ1-6; 9 bases are shared with TRBD1. The V gene end was trimmed by 3 bases and the J gene end by 6 bases; junction bases not matched to a gene: 4. From germline, CDR1 is SGHNT and CDR2 YYREEE (reference sequence). The CDR3 totals 15 residues. CDR3 DNA: TGTGCCAGCAGCTCCGACAGGGGGGCTAATTCACCCCTCCACTTT. Residues: CASSSDRGANSPLHF. Supplemented by reference TRBV5-4 and TRBJ1-6, the full variable domain reads ETGVTQSPTHLIKTRGQQVTLRCSSQSGHNTVSWYQQALGQGPQFIFQYYREEENGRGNFPPRFSGLQFPNYSSELNVNALELDDSALYLCASSSDRGANSPLHFGNGTRLTVT.

The chain links TRBV7-2 to TRBJ2-7; no clear D gene. The ends were cut back, 5 bases at V and 2 bases at J, with 10 bases in the middle. Germline assignment: CDR1 SGHTA and CDR2 FQGNSA. CDR3 length equals 13 residues. DNA of the CDR3: TGTGCCAGCAGCACCAGGATTACCTACGAGCAGTACTTC. This encodes CASSTRITYEQYF.

On this clone itself: The identical CDR3 is also encoded by other nucleotide sequences in the sample. The rearrangement joins TRBV18 to TRBJ2-1; D unclear. The length of the CDR3 is 11 residues. V was pared by 3 bases and J by 5 bases, with 2 bases between. Germline V gives CDR1 KGHSH, CDR2 LQKENI. CDR3: CASSPNNEQFF. The CDR3 DNA reads as TGTGCCAGCTCACCTAACAATGAGCAGTTCTTC.

J is TRBJ2-5 and V is TRBV5-1, with 8 bases lining up with TRBD2. Germline CDR1 and CDR2: SGHRS and YFSETQ. CDR3 length: 14 residues. The V gene end was trimmed by 4 bases and the J gene end by 4 bases; junction bases not matched to a gene: 6. CDR3 bases: TGCGCCAGCAGCGCTGCCGCGGGGGGAGAGACCCAGTACTTC. Translation: CASSAAAGGETQYF.

The V and J genes are TRBV19 and TRBJ1-5, with unresolved D. From germline, CDR1 is LNHDA and CDR2 SQIVND (reference sequence). The V gene lost 10 bases and the J gene lost 5 bases, with 15 bases spanning the gap. The CDR3 has 13 residues. The CDR3 nucleotides read TGTGCCACCTCGGGCGGCAGAGATCAGCCCCAGCATTTT. Protein product: CATSGGRDQPQHF.

As regards this clone: This CDR3 is also generated by other DNA sequences in the sample. The rearrangement joins TRBV2 to TRBJ2-1, with 8 bases aligning to TRBD1. Germline V gene data show CDR1 as SNHLY and CDR2 as FYNNEI. This CDR3 has 12 amino acids. Unmatched junction bases numbered 1, after V lost 4 bases and J lost 8 bases. The CDR3, as DNA: TGTGCCAGCAGTGCGACAGGGGATGAGCAGTTCTTC. Encoded protein: CASSATGDEQFF.

CDR3 residues: CATSRGTGGSANEKLFF. CDR3 bases: TGTGCCACCAGCAGGGGGACAGGGGGCTCGGCTAATGAAAAACTGTTTTTT. The V gene is TRBV15, the J gene TRBJ1-4, with TRBD1 matching 12 bases. Germline loops: CDR1 LNHNV, CDR2 YYDKDF (reference sequence). This CDR3 is built from 17 residues. The V segment lost 3 bases and the J segment 3 bases; nucleotides outside the gene matches: 5.

This chain links TRBV11-2 with TRBJ2-3, with 13 bases fitting TRBD2. The CDR3 length is 16 residues. Per germline, CDR1 SGHAT and CDR2 FQNNGV. Germline trimming cut 6 bases from V and 7 bases from J; bases unmatched to any gene: 10. The DNA of the CDR3 is TGTGCCAGCAGACGACCGGGACTAGCGGGATCCCATACGCAGTATTTT. It translates to CASRRPGLAGSHTQYF.

DNA for the CDR3: TGTGCCACCCAGCCGCCGTCGACAGTTAACTATGGCTACACCTTC. It encodes CATQPPSTVNYGYTF. The chain is built from TRBV28 and TRBJ1-2, with D possibly TRBD1 on 5 matching bases. V lost 10 bases to trimming and J lost 1 base, with 19 bases between them. Germline CDR1 is MDHEN and CDR2 is SYDVKM. The CDR3 has 15 amino acids.

This chain connects TRBV7-2 to TRBJ1-1; TRBD1 matches 8 bases. The CDR3 extends over 19 amino acids. CDR1 SGHTA and CDR2 FQGNSA come from the germline V gene. With 0 bases clipped from V and 1 base from J, the junction kept 13 bases outside the gene matches. CDR3 residues: CASSLAVAGGAGGNTEAFF. The DNA for the CDR3 is TGTGCCAGCAGCTTAGCGGTGGCAGGGGGCGCGGGGGGGAACACTGAAGCTTTCTTT.

The rearrangement links TRBV18 to TRBJ2-5; no firm D call. Trimming left V 1 base short and J 5 bases short, with 8 bases between. Per germline, CDR1 KGHSH and CDR2 LQKENI. The CDR3 length is 13 residues. CDR3 sequence (DNA): TGTGCCAGCTCACCACGGGTTTGGGAGACCCAGTACTTC. Its translation is CASSPRVWETQYF.